This TCR beta chain was found in a study of cytomegalovirus exposure and HLA in healthy donors. Regarding the study as a whole: TRBV6-2, TRBV6-3 and other indistinguishable V segments were excluded. Follow-up analysis later connected one missense variant in DCLRE1C with trimming of TCR beta V- and J-genes.

The PCR made use of 60 Vbeta and 13 Jbeta primers. The protocol was immunoSEQ multiplex PCR, while the TCRdb copy is restricted to in-frame clones and leaves out a portion. The sample has some 100,000 clones, under 85% seen once; the top ten hold less than 9.5%. This CDR3 spans 13 amino acids. The junction had 6 bases not matched to a gene; V was cut back by 5 bases and J by 8 bases. Germline V lookup: CDR1 MNHNS, CDR2 SASEGT. A remark on this clone: Its antigen remains unknown.

The TCR was taken from a woman aged 45-65 years in good health and CMV-seropositive. What was sequenced was PBMCs. The rearrangement uses TRBV6-1 and TRBJ1-2, with TRBD1 matching 9 bases. The DNA of the CDR3 is TGTGCCAGCAGTTTCGGACAGGGGTTGGGCTACACCTTC. It codes for CASSFGQGLGYTF.